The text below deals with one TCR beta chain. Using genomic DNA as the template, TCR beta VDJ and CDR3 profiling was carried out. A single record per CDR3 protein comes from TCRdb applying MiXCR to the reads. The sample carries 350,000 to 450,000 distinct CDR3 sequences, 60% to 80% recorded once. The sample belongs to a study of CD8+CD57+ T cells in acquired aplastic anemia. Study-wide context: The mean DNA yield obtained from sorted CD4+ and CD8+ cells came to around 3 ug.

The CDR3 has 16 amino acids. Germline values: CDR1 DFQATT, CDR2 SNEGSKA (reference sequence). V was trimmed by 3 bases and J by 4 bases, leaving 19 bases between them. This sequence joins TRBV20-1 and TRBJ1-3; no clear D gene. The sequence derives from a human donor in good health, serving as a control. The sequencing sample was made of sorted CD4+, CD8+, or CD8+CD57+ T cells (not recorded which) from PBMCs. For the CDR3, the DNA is TGCAGTGCTAGCCCTTTCCCGGCTTTAAGGGGAAACACCATATATTTT. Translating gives CSASPFPALRGNTIYF.